The 23 T cell receptor beta chains presented below share a single source sample, sequenced in a study of PD-1 blockade in classical Hodgkin lymphoma (dated by TCRdb to about 2020). Library preparation employed the immunoSEQ multiplex PCR assay. TCRdb obtained this table from immuneACCESS and retained in-frame rearrangements with V and J assigned. These tables miss some clones; where compared with another copy, unresolved V genes account for less than half of the shortfall, and the remainder is unexplained. The sample contains 100,000 to 120,000 clones, 70% to 90% of them found a single time. The ten largest clones represent just under 20% of the sample. Sample time point, as interpreted from the label and publication: cycle 2 day 1 (C2D1) of nivolumab. Relapse after autologous stem cell transplantation had occurred in all trial patients, and cohorts A, B and C were distinguished by prior brentuximab vedotin exposure.

Sample: peripheral blood mononuclear cells (PBMCs), taken before the second cycle of nivolumab. Receptors were obtained from a human donor with classical Hodgkin lymphoma.

The chain links TRBV5-4 to TRBJ1-1; D remains unclear. V lost 2 bases and J lost 1, with 21 bases in between. The CDR3 has 18 residues. Per the germline V gene, CDR1 is SGHNT and CDR2 is YYREEE (reference sequence). The CDR3 DNA reads as TGTGCCAGCAGCTTTTTTTCCCCTGTCACTCTTGAGAACACTGAAGCTTTCTTT. Protein product: CASSFFSPVTLENTEAFF. The full variable domain, rest sourced from reference TRBV5-4 and TRBJ1-1, is ETGVTQSPTHLIKTRGQQVTLRCSSQSGHNTVSWYQQALGQGPQFIFQYYREEENGRGNFPPRFSGLQFPNYSSELNVNALELDDSALYLCASSFFSPVTLENTEAFFGQGTRLTVV.

V gene TRBV4-3 combines with J gene TRBJ2-3; 9 nucleotides line up with TRBD2. Germline values: CDR1 LGHNA, CDR2 YSLEER. The ends lost 1 base at V and 1 base at J; junction bases unmatched: 6. The CDR3 loop spans 17 amino acids. The CDR3 nucleotides read TGCGCCAGCAGCCAAGTAGTCCGGACTAGCGGCACAGATACGCAGTATTTT. Its translation: CASSQVVRTSGTDTQYF.

The J gene is TRBJ1-5, the V gene TRBV29-1; D remains unclear. V was trimmed by 1 base and J by 7 bases, leaving 11 bases between them. Germline-derived CDR1 and CDR2 are SQVTM and ANQGSEA. The CDR3 runs 13 residues. The CDR3 DNA reads as TGCAGCGTTGAAGGTTCAGGAGGGCAGCCCCAGCATTTT. Protein product: CSVEGSGGQPQHF.

This clone was observed a single time. V gene TRBV11-2 combines with J gene TRBJ1-2; TRBD1 aligns across 7 bases. The CDR3 has 13 amino acids. The germline gives CDR1 SGHAT, CDR2 FQNNGV. V dropped 5 bases and J dropped 7; count of bases not matched to a gene: 7. The CDR3, as DNA: TGTGCCAGCAGCCGAGACAGGGCTCGTGGCTACACCTTC. This gives the protein CASSRDRARGYTF.

The chain is built from TRBV7-8 and TRBJ2-1, with D possibly being TRBD2 (6 bases). This CDR3 is built from 15 residues. Trimming left V 6 bases short and J 8 bases short, with 20 bases between. Germline V gene data show CDR1 as SGHVS and CDR2 as FQNEAQ. The CDR3 bases are TGTGCCAGCAGTCACGGGGGTTCAGGAGGCGATGAGCAGTTCTTC. Translated, it gives CASSHGGSGGDEQFF.

The chain joins TRBV10-3 to TRBJ2-4; D uncertain. Germline-derived CDR1 and CDR2 are ENHRY and SYGVKD. The CDR3 sequence is 17 residues long. V was trimmed by 0 bases and J by 3 bases, leaving 15 bases between them. The CDR3 DNA sequence: TGTGCCATCAGTGAGTCGAAGGCCGCTTACGGCAAAAACATTCAGTACTTC. The encoded protein is CAISESKAAYGKNIQYF.

The chain carries TRBV27 and TRBJ2-7; the D call may be TRBD1 or TRBD2 (5 bases each). Trimming cost V 2 bases and J 4 bases, with 15 bases left between them. The CDR3 has 15 residues. The germline V gene has CDR1 MNHEY and CDR2 SMNVEV (reference sequence). In nucleotides, the CDR3 is TGTGCCAGCAGTTTAAGGCTAGAGGGGCCGTACGAGCAGTACTTC. It encodes CASSLRLEGPYEQYF.

This clone was seen a handful of times. The rearrangement joins TRBV30 to TRBJ1-1; 7 bases are a match to TRBD1. The trim removed 3 bases at V and 3 bases at J, leaving 4 bases unmatched. The CDR3 sequence is 13 residues long. Germline V gene sequence: CDR1 GTSNPN, CDR2 SVGIG (reference sequence). The CDR3 DNA reads TGTGCCTGGAGGTCAGGGGGATACACTGAAGCTTTCTTT. This translates into CAWRSGGYTEAFF.

The genes are TRBV30 and TRBJ2-6, with D tentatively TRBD1 (5 bases). The CDR3 runs to 16 residues. Germline CDR1 reads GTSNPN; CDR2 reads SVGIG (reference sequence). The V and J ends lost 0 bases and 0 bases respectively, with 9 bases between them. The CDR3 here is CAWSVGVPSGANVLTF. In DNA, the CDR3 is TGTGCCTGGAGTGTAGGGGTCCCCTCTGGGGCCAACGTCCTGACTTTC.

The CDR3: CASSRELAGASYEQYF. The DNA of the CDR3 is TGTGCCAGCAGCCGAGAACTAGCGGGAGCATCCTACGAGCAGTACTTC. This chain uses TRBV11-2 with TRBJ2-7, with TRBD2 matching over 11 bases. CDR3 length equals 16 residues. Germline loops: CDR1 SGHAT, CDR2 FQNNGV. Unmatched junction bases numbered 7, after V lost 5 bases and J lost 1 base.

V usage is TRBV11-2 and J usage is TRBJ2-5, with 11 bases matching TRBD2. The CDR3 covers 17 residues. From germline, CDR1 is SGHAT and CDR2 FQNNGV. V shed 5 bases, J shed 0 bases, and the junction held 8 bases outside the gene matches. CDR3 nucleotide sequence: TGTGCCAGCAGCCGATATACTAGCGGGAGAAACCAAGAGACCCAGTACTTC. Its protein product is CASSRYTSGRNQETQYF.

The J gene is TRBJ1-1, the V gene TRBV19; D is uncertain. Germline V lookup: CDR1 LNHDA, CDR2 SQIVND (reference sequence). Trimming cost V 6 bases and J 1 base, with 15 bases left between them. The CDR3 is made up of 15 amino acids. This CDR3 reads CASRPWHSSNTEAFF. The CDR3 DNA reads as TGTGCCAGTAGACCCTGGCACAGCTCGAACACTGAAGCTTTCTTT.

This clone has only a few counts. The gene calls are TRBV19 and TRBJ2-7; D gene uncertain. Per the germline V gene, CDR1 is LNHDA and CDR2 is SQIVND (reference sequence). This CDR3 spans 15 amino acids. With 5 bases removed from V and 3 bases from J, the gap between germline ends came to 17 bases. The CDR3 nucleotides are TGTGCCAGTAGTGTTGGAATACGTGGCGGCTACGAGCAGTACTTC. Protein product: CASSVGIRGGYEQYF. Combining the CDR3 with reference TRBV19 and TRBJ2-7 gives the whole variable domain DGGITQSPKYLFRKEGQNVTLSCEQNLNHDAMYWYRQDPGQGLRLIYYSQIVNDFQKGDIAEGYSVSREKKESFPLTVTSAQKNPTAFYLCASSVGIRGGYEQYFGPGTRLTVT.

The CDR3 DNA follows: TGCGCCAGCAGTGATCAGGGGGCCTACAATGAGCAGTTCTTC. It specifies CASSDQGAYNEQFF. The J gene is TRBJ2-1, the V gene TRBV10-1; 7 positions agree with TRBD1. The CDR3 is made up of 14 amino acids. Trimming at V came to 3 bases and at J to 2 bases, leaving 1 base not matched to a gene. Germline CDR1 is WNHNN and CDR2 is SYGVQD (reference sequence).

The genes are TRBV7-2 and TRBJ2-2; D is uncertain. V was shortened by 8 bases and J by 1 base, with 11 bases between the two germline ends. Germline V gene sequence: CDR1 SGHTA, CDR2 FQGNSA. The CDR3 sequence is 14 residues long. The CDR3: CASELFWNTGELFF. The CDR3 bases are TGTGCCAGCGAGCTTTTCTGGAACACCGGGGAGCTGTTTTTT.

The V call is TRBV6-5, the J call TRBJ1-2, with 7 positions matching TRBD1. V shed 7 bases, J shed 5 bases, and the junction held 10 bases outside the gene matches. CDR3 length: 14 residues. CDR1 and CDR2 (germline): MNHEY, SVGAGI. CDR3 residues: CASTRDRAGYGYTF. The CDR3 DNA reads TGTGCCAGCACCAGAGACAGGGCCGGTTATGGCTACACCTTC.

This chain connects TRBV6-6 to TRBJ1-1; no firm D call. Germline assignment: CDR1 MNHNY and CDR2 SVGAGI (reference sequence). The CDR3 sequence is 13 residues long. Trimming pared 3 bases from V and 1 base from J, leaving 6 bases between. The CDR3: CASSYPGNTEAFF. The CDR3 DNA reads TGTGCCAGCAGTTATCCAGGGAACACTGAAGCTTTCTTT.

The chain has TRBV6-5 and TRBJ1-1; no definite D call. Trimming took off 0 bases at V and 2 bases at J, with 7 bases between the two ends. CDR1 and CDR2 from the germline V gene are MNHEY and SVGAGI. CDR3 length equals 14 residues. CDR3 in amino acids: CASSYSPPNTEAFF. CDR3 nucleotides: TGTGCCAGCAGTTACTCACCCCCCAACACTGAAGCTTTCTTT.

The chain couples TRBV19 to TRBJ1-4; 7 bases are a match to TRBD1. From germline, CDR1 is LNHDA and CDR2 SQIVND (reference sequence). The CDR3 is 15 amino acids. J gave up 5 bases and V 5 bases, and 8 bases lay outside the gene matches. The CDR3: CASSATGTANEKLFF. The CDR3 bases are TGTGCCAGTAGTGCAACCGGGACAGCAAATGAAAAACTGTTTTTT.

About this clone itself: Germline and junction disagree at one end, which may indicate a read error. The chain employs TRBV7-2 and TRBJ2-7; TRBD1 or TRBD2 may be the D gene (5 bases each). The CDR3 is made up of 15 amino acids. The V gene's germline CDR1 is SGHTA and CDR2 FQGNSA. The CDR3 DNA follows: TGCGCCAGCAGCCAAGGGGTCCTAGCCGCCTACGAGCAGTACTTC. It encodes CASSQGVLAAYEQYF.

J is TRBJ1-1 and V is TRBV4-3, with D maybe TRBD1 (5 bases). This CDR3 has 14 amino acids. V gave up 0 bases and J gave up 4 bases, with 9 bases separating them. CDR1 LGHNA and CDR2 YSLEER come from the germline V gene. The DNA of the CDR3 is TGCGCCAGCAGCCAAGAAAGTAGGGGCACTGAAGCTTTCTTT. It yields the protein CASSQESRGTEAFF.

This chain connects TRBV2 to TRBJ2-5; 9 bases fit TRBD1. Germline trimming cut 6 bases from V and 0 bases from J; bases unmatched to any gene: 14. The CDR3 consists of 18 residues. Germline V lookup: CDR1 SNHLY, CDR2 FYNNEI. The CDR3 loop reads CASSVSITGTGNQETQYF. The CDR3, as DNA: TGTGCCAGCAGCGTCAGCATTACCGGGACAGGGAACCAAGAGACCCAGTACTTC.

CDR3: CASSEGGPQETQYF. CDR3 nucleotides: TGTGCCAGCAGCGAAGGCGGACCCCAAGAGACCCAGTACTTC. The chain combines TRBV27 with TRBJ2-5; D is ambiguous. The V end was cut by 6 bases, the J end by 1 base, with 12 bases between. The CDR3 extends over 14 amino acids. Germline CDR1 reads MNHEY; CDR2 reads SMNVEV (reference sequence).